The clone carrying this T cell receptor beta chain was seen just once. Germline assignment: CDR1 SNHLY and CDR2 FYNNEI. The length of the CDR3 is 14 residues. Trimming removed 8 bases at V and 4 bases at J, with 14 bases between. TCRdb keeps only in-frame clones here, not all; method: immunoSEQ multiplex PCR. The sample lists approximately 66,000 clones, roughly 80% occurring once. This specimen belongs to a study of blood T cell repertoires in COVID-19. This TCR was recovered from a man aged 55-75 years with acute or convalescent COVID-19. The rearrangement links TRBV2 to TRBJ1-4, with D tentatively TRBD1 (6 bases). The sequencing sample was made of peripheral blood. The CDR3 is CASYLDRNNEKLFF. CDR3 nucleotide sequence: TGTGCCAGCTACTTGGACAGAAATAATGAAAAACTGTTTTTT.